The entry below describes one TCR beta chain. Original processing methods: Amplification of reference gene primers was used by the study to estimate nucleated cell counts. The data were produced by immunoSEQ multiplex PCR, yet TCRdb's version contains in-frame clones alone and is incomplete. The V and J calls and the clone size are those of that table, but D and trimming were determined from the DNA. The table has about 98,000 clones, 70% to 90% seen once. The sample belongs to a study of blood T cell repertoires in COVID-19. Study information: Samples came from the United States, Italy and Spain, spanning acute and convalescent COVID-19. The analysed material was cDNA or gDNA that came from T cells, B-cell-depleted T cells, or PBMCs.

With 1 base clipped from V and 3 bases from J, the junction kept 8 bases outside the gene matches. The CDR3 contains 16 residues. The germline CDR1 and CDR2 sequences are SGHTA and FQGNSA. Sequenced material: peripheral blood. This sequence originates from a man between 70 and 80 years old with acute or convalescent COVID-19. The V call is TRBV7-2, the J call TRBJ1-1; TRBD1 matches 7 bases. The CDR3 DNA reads TGTGCCAGCAGCTTAGTAGGGGGCGCGATCGACACTGAAGCTTTCTTT. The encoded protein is CASSLVGGAIDTEAFF. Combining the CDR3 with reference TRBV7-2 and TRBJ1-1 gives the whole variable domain GAGVSQSPSNKVTEKGKDVELRCDPISGHTALYWYRQSLGQGLEFLIYFQGNSAPDKSGLPSDRFSAERTGGSVSTLTIQRTQQEDSAVYLCASSLVGGAIDTEAFFGQGTRLTVV.